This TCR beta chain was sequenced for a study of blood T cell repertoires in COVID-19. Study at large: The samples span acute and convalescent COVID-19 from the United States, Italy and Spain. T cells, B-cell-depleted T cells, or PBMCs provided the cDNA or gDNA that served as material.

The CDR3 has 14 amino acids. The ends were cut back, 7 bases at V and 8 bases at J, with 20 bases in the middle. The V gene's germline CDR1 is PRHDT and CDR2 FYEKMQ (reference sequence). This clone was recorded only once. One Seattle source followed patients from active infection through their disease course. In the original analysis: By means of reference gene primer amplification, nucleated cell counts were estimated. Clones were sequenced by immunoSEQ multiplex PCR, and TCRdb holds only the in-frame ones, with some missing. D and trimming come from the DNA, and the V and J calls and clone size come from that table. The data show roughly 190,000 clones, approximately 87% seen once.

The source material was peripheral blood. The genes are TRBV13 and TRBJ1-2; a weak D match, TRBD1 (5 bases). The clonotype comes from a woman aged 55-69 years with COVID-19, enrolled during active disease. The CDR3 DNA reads TGTGCCAGCAACTCGAAAGGAGCAGGGAAGGGCTACACCTTC. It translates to CASNSKGAGKGYTF.